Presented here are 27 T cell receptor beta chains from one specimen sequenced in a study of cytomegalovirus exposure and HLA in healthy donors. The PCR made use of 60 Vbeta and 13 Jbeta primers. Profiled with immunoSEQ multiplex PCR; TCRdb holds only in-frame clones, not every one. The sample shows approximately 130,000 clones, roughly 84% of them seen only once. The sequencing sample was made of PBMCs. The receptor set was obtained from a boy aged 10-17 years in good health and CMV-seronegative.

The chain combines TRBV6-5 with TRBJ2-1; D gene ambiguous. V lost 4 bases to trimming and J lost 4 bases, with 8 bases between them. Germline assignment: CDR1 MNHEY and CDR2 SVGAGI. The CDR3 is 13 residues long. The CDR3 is CASSLTTYNEQFF. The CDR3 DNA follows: TGTGCCAGCAGTTTGACAACGTACAATGAGCAGTTCTTC.

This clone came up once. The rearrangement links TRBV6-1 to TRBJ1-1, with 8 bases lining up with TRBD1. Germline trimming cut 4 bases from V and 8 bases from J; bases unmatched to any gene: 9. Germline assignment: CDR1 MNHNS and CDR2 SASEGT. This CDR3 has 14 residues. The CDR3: CASSGMGTGREAFF. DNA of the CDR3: TGTGCCAGCAGTGGGATGGGGACAGGCAGGGAAGCTTTCTTT.

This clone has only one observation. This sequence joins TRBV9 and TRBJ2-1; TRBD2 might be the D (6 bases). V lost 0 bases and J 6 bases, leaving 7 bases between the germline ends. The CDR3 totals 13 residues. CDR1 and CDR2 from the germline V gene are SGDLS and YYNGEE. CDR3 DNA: TGTGCCAGCAGCGTAGTGACTAGCAATGAGCAGTTCTTC. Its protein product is CASSVVTSNEQFF.

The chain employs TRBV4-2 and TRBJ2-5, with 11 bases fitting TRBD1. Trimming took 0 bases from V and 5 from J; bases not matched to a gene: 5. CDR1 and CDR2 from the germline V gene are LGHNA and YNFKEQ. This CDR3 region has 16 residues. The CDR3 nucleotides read TGTGCCAGCAGCCAAGATCCCGGACAGGGGGCGGAGACCCAGTACTTC. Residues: CASSQDPGQGAETQYF.

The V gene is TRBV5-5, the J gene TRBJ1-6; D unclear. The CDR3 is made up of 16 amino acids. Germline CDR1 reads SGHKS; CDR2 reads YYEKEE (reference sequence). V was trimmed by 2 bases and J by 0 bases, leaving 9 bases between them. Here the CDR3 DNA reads TGTGCCAGCAGCTTAACACCAACCTCCTATAATTCACCCCTCCACTTT. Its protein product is CASSLTPTSYNSPLHF.

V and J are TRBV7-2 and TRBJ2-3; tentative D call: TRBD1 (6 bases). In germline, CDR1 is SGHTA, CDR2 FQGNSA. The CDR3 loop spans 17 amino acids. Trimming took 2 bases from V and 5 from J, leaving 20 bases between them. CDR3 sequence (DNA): TGTGCCAGCAGCTTAAGTGAAGGCAGGGGTTGGGGAGATACGCAGTATTTT. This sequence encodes CASSLSEGRGWGDTQYF.

The CDR3 DNA follows: TGTGCCAGTGGGGCCGGGGGAGGCTACACCTTC. Translating it yields CASGAGGGYTF. The chain combines TRBV19 with TRBJ1-2; possible D gene TRBD1, 5 bases. The CDR3 runs 11 residues. V was trimmed by 8 bases and J by 8 bases, leaving 12 bases between them. The germline gives CDR1 LNHDA, CDR2 SQIVND (reference sequence). Complete variable domain (other parts from reference TRBV19 and TRBJ1-2): DGGITQSPKYLFRKEGQNVTLSCEQNLNHDAMYWYRQDPGQGLRLIYYSQIVNDFQKGDIAEGYSVSREKKESFPLTVTSAQKNPTAFYLCASGAGGGYTFGSGTRLTVV.

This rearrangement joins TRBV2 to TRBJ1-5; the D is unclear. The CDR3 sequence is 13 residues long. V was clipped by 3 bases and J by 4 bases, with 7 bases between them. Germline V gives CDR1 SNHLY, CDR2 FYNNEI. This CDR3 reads CASSDGRNQPQHF. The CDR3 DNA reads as TGTGCCAGCAGTGACGGGAGGAATCAGCCCCAGCATTTT.

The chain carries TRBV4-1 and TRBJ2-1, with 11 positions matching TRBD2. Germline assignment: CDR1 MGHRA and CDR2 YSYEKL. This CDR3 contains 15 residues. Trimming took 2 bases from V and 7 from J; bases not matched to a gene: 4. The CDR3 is CASSQTSGSWNEQFF. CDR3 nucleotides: TGCGCCAGCAGCCAAACTAGCGGGAGTTGGAATGAGCAGTTCTTC.

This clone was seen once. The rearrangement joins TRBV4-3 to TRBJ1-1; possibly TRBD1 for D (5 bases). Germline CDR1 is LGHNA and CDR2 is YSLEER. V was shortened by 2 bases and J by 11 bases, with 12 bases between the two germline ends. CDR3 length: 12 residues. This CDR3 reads CASSQQGEVAFF. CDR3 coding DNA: TGCGCCAGCAGCCAACAGGGCGAGGTGGCTTTCTTT.

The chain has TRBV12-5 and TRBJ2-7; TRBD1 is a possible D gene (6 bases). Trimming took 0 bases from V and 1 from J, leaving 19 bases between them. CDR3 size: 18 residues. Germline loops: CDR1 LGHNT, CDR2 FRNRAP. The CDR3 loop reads CASGLVLGGWGRSYEQYF. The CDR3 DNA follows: TGTGCTAGTGGTTTGGTACTAGGGGGTTGGGGGAGATCCTACGAGCAGTACTTC.

The CDR3 reads CARDSGTSNPFITDTQYF. CDR3 coding DNA: TGTGCCAGGGATTCCGGGACAAGCAATCCCTTTATCACAGATACGCAGTATTTT. This rearrangement joins TRBV2 to TRBJ2-3; D is possibly TRBD1 (6 bases). Per germline, CDR1 SNHLY and CDR2 FYNNEI. The CDR3 runs 18 residues. Trimming pared 9 bases from V and 2 bases from J, leaving 27 bases between.

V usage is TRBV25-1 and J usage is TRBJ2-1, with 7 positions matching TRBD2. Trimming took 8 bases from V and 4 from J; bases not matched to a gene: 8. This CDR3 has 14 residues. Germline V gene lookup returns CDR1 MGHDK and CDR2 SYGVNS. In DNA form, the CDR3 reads TGTGCCAGCGGGGCCGGGACTACTTACAATGAGCAGTTCTTC. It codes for CASGAGTTYNEQFF.

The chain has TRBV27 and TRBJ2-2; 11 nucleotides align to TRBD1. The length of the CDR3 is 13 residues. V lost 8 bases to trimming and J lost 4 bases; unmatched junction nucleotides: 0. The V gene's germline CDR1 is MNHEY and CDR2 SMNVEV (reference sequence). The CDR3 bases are TGTGCCAGCGGGACAGGGGGCACCGGGGAGCTGTTTTTT. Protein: CASGTGGTGELFF.

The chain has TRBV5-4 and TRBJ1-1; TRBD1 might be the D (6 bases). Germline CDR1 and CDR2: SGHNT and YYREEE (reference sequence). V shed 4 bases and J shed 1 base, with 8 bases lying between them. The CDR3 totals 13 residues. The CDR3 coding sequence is TGTGCCAGCAGCCGACAGGAGAACACTGAAGCTTTCTTT. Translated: CASSRQENTEAFF.

CDR3 sequence: CASRSVYGYTF. CDR3 DNA: TGTGCCAGCAGATCCGTCTATGGCTACACCTTC. The chain employs TRBV6-1 and TRBJ1-2; no reliable D call. V was shortened by 6 bases and J by 4 bases, with 6 bases between the two germline ends. CDR3 length: 11 residues. Germline V lookup: CDR1 MNHNS, CDR2 SASEGT.

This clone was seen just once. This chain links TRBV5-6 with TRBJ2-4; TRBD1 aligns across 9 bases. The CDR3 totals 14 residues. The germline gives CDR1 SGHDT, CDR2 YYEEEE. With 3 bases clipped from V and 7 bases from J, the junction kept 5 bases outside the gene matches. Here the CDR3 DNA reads TGTGCCAGCAGCTGGGGACAGGGTGGGAACATTCAGTACTTC. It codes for CASSWGQGGNIQYF.

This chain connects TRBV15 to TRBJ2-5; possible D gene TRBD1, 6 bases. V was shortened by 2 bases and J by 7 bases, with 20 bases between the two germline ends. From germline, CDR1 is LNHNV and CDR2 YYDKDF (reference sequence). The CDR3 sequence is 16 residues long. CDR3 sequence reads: CATSRFSGHSSLTQYF. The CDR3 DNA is TGTGCCACCAGCAGATTTTCGGGACATTCATCACTGACCCAGTACTTC.

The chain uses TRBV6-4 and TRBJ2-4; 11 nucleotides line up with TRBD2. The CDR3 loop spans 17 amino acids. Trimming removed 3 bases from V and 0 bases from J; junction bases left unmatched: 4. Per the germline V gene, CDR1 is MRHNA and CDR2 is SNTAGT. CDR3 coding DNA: TGTGCCAGCAGTGAACCTAGCGGGAGGTTAGCCAAAAACATTCAGTACTTC. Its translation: CASSEPSGRLAKNIQYF.

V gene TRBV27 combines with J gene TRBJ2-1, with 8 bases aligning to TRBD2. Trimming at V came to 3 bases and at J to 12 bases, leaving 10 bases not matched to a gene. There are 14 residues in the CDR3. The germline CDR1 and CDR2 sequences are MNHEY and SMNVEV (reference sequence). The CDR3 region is CASSFSTSASGQFF. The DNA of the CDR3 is TGTGCCAGCAGTTTCTCGACTAGCGCTTCAGGGCAGTTCTTC.

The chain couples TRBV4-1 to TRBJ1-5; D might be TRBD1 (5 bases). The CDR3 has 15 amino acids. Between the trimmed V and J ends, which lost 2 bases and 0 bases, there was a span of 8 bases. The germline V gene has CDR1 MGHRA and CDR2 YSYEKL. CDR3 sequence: CASSQMTDSNQPQHF. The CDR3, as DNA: TGCGCCAGCAGCCAAATGACAGATAGCAATCAGCCCCAGCATTTT.

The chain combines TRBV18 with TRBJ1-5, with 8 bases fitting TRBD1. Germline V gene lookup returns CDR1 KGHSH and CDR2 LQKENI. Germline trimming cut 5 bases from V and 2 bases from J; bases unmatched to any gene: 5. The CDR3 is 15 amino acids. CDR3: CASSTKGQGNQPQHF. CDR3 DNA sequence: TGTGCCAGCTCAACCAAGGGACAGGGCAATCAGCCCCAGCATTTT.

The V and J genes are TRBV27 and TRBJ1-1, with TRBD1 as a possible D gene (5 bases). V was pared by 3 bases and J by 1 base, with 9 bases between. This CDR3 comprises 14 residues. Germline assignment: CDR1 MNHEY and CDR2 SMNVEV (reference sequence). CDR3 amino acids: CASSFGTGNTEAFF. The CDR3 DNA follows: TGTGCCAGCAGTTTCGGCACAGGGAACACTGAAGCTTTCTTT.

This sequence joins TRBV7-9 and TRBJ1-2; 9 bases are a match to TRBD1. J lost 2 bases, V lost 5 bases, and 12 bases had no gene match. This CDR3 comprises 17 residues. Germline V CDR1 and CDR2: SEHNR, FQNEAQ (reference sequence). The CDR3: CASSPGHVGTGNYGYTF. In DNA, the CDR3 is TGTGCCAGCAGCCCAGGACATGTCGGGACAGGGAACTATGGCTACACCTTC.

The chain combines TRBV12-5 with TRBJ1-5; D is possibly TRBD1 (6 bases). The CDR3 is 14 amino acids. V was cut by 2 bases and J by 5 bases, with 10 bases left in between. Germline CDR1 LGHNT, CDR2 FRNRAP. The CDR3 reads CASGLKQGHQPQHF. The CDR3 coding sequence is TGTGCTAGTGGTTTGAAACAGGGTCATCAGCCCCAGCATTTT.

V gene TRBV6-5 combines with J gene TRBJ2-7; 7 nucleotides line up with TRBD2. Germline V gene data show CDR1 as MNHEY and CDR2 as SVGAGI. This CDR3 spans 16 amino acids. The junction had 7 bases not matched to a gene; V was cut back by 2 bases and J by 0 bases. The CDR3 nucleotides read TGTGCCAGCAGTTACCGGTCGGGAGGTCCCTCCTACGAGCAGTACTTC. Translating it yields CASSYRSGGPSYEQYF.

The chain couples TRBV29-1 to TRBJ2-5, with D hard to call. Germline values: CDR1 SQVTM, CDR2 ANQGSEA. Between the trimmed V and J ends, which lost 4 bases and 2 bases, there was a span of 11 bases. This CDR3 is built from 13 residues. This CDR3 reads CSVGPVLQETQYF. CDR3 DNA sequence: TGCAGCGTTGGGCCTGTATTACAAGAGACCCAGTACTTC.